The sequence of this T cell receptor (beta chain) was determined in a study of T cells in Graves' hyperthyroidism and ophthalmopathy. Patients aged 18 to 65 with hyperthyroidism were newly diagnosed, with duration under 2 months. This CDR3 spans 15 amino acids. Unmatched junction bases numbered 11, after V lost 10 bases and J lost 3 bases. Per germline, CDR1 KGHDR and CDR2 SFDVKD. The TCR beta CDR3 regions underwent amplification using RNA transcripts as the source. The study used the HTBI primer set for a first-round RT-PCR of the TCR CDR3. TCRdb re-derived calls from the multiplex PCR reads in MiXCR, one entry per CDR3 protein. The data hold around 280,000 distinct CDR3 sequences, with about 13% observed a single time. There are many counts of this clonotype.

The TCR sequence derives from a woman aged 40-49 years with Graves' hyperthyroidism. Sequencing input: blood. This chain uses TRBV24-1 with TRBJ1-2; 9 bases align to TRBD1. CDR3 nucleotide sequence: TGTGCCACTCCGGACAGGGGCGGTGTTTACTATGGCTACACCTTC. It codes for CATPDRGGVYYGYTF.